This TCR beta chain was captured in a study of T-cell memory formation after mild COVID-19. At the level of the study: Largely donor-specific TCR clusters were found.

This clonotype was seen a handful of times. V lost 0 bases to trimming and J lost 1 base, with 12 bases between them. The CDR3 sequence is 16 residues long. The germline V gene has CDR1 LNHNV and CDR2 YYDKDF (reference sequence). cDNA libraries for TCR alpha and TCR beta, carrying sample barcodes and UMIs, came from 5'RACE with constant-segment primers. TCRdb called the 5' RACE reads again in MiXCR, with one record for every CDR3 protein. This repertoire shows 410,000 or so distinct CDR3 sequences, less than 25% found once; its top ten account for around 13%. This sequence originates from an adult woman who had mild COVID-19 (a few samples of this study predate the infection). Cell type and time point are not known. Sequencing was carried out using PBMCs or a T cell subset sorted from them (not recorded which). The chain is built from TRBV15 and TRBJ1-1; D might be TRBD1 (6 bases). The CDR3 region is CATSRDPPGANTEAFF. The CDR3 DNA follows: TGTGCCACCAGCAGAGATCCCCCGGGGGCGAACACTGAAGCTTTCTTT.